This T cell receptor (beta chain) was documented in a study of T cells in Graves' hyperthyroidism and ophthalmopathy. Study-level information: It was at initial diagnosis, before any treatment, that peripheral blood was collected.

Study outcomes and limitations: Ophthalmopathy was separated from stable hyperthyroidism by a 13 V-J model.

Graves' hyperthyroidism qualified as stable when ophthalmopathy did not progress within 18 months. Patients between 18 and 65 years old had hyperthyroidism, newly diagnosed and lasting under 2 months. RNA transcripts yielded amplified TCR beta CDR3 regions. Carried out on the TCR CDR3, a first-round RT-PCR used the HTBI primer set. TCRdb reanalysed the multiplex PCR reads using MiXCR and keeps one entry per CDR3 protein. The data show over 300,000 distinct CDR3 sequences, around 13% seen once. CDR1 is DFQATT and CDR2 is SNEGSKA in the germline V gene (reference sequence). Trimming at V came to 0 bases and at J to 4 bases, leaving 8 bases not matched to a gene. The CDR3 contains 15 residues. This clonotype was seen more than once but under ten times. The target antigen is unknown.

Sequencing was performed on blood. The J gene is TRBJ1-1, the V gene TRBV20-1, with 7 positions matching TRBD1. The TCR comes from a woman aged 60-75 years with Graves' hyperthyroidism. The CDR3 nucleotides are TGCAGTGCTAGAGATCCAAACAGGGGAGGCACTGAAGCTTTCTTT. Its protein product is CSARDPNRGGTEAFF.